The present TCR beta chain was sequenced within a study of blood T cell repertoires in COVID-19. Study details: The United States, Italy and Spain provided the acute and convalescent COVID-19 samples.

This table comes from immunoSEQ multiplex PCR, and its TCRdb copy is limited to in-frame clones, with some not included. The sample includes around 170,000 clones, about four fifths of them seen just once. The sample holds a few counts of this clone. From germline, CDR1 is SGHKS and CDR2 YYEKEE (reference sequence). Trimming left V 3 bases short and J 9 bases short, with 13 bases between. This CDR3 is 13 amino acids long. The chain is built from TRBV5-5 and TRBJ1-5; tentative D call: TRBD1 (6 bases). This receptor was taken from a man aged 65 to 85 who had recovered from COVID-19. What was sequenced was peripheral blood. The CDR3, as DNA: TGTGCCAGCAGCTACCTGACAGGCCGGCCCCAGCATTTT. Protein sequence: CASSYLTGRPQHF.